This TCR beta chain is drawn from a study of beta chain features in type 1 diabetes. Study-wide findings and caveats: Insertions at VDJ junctions were less frequent in type 1 diabetes patients. These patients also deleted more nucleotides at the same junctions. Over-representation of high TCR-expressing cells was a possible consequence of cDNA sequencing. TCRB repertoires of naive, central memory and Treg cells appeared more similar among patients than among healthy donors.

Sequenced material consisted of expressed TCRB transcripts (all of the isolated RNA was reverse transcribed). The assay was immunoSEQ multiplex PCR, and TCRdb's table has in-frame clones only and misses some. The table has 250,000 to 300,000 clones, approximately 8.1% seen once. In its sample, this clone was seen a few times. The antigen is undetermined. The CDR3 extends over 15 amino acids. Trimming took off 7 bases at V and 2 bases at J, with 15 bases between the two ends. Looked up from germline, CDR1 is MGHDK and CDR2 is SYGVNS. The sample consisted of central memory CD4+ T cells from blood. The receptor was derived from a woman aged 18-29 years in good health. The chain recombines TRBV25-1 with TRBJ2-1; the D gene could be TRBD1 or TRBD2 (5 bases each). This chain's CDR3 is CASKRDLPPYNEQFF. CDR3 DNA sequence: TGTGCCAGCAAACGGGACCTCCCCCCCTACAATGAGCAGTTCTTC. The full variable domain, in which reference TRBV25-1 and TRBJ2-1 provide the parts outside the CDR3, is EADIYQTPRYLVIGTGKKITLECSQTMGHDKMYWYQQDPGMELHLIHYSYGVNSTEKGDLSSESTVSRIRTEHFPLTLESARPSHTSQYLCASKRDLPPYNEQFFGPGTRLTVL.